The 25 T cell receptor beta chains below were found in one sample sequenced in a study of shared clonotypes between healthy human individuals. The method was immunoSEQ multiplex PCR; TCRdb's version includes in-frame clones alone and lacks a portion of them. The data hold approximately 2.1 million clones, with 85% to 95% observed a single time. Sequenced material: naive CD4+ T cells from PBMCs. Subset described: CD45RA+ positively selected. The origin of the receptors is a man younger than 30 in good health. Some clones in this sample may be carry-over from other donors' samples.

The genes are TRBV15 and TRBJ2-7; D uncertain. CDR1 is LNHNV and CDR2 is YYDKDF in the germline V gene (reference sequence). The CDR3 runs to 13 residues. The ends were cut back, 0 bases at V and 6 bases at J, with 9 bases in the middle. In nucleotides, the CDR3 is TGTGCCACCAGCAGAGATGGTACCGGCGAGCAGTACTTC. Translating it yields CATSRDGTGEQYF.

This sequence joins TRBV9 and TRBJ2-2; 9 nucleotides match TRBD1. There are 15 residues in the CDR3. J was trimmed by 7 bases and V by 4 bases; bases with no gene match: 8. Per the germline V gene, CDR1 is SGDLS and CDR2 is YYNGEE. This chain's CDR3 is CASSFQQGAGGELFF. In DNA, the CDR3 is TGTGCCAGCAGCTTCCAACAGGGGGCGGGCGGGGAGCTGTTTTTT.

The J gene is TRBJ2-4, the V gene TRBV5-4, with D possibly TRBD2 on 5 matching bases. Germline V gene lookup returns CDR1 SGHNT and CDR2 YYREEE (reference sequence). CDR3 length equals 16 residues. V was clipped by 1 base and J by 0 bases, with 11 bases between them. The DNA for the CDR3 is TGTGCCAGCAGCTTGCCCGGGGATTCAGCCAAAAACATTCAGTACTTC. Its protein is CASSLPGDSAKNIQYF.

In the case of this clone: This same CDR3 is encoded by further DNA sequences in the sample. This sequence joins TRBV28 and TRBJ1-5; 9 bases are a match to TRBD1. The ends lost 6 bases at V and 2 bases at J; junction bases unmatched: 5. Germline V gene lookup returns CDR1 MDHEN and CDR2 SYDVKM. CDR3 length: 15 amino acids. CDR3 in DNA: TGTGCCAGCAGGACAGGGGGTGCGGGCAATCAGCCCCAGCATTTT. This gives the protein CASRTGGAGNQPQHF.

The chain employs TRBV6-5 and TRBJ1-1, with D perhaps TRBD1 (5 bases). The CDR3 loop spans 11 amino acids. Germline lookup yields CDR1 MNHEY and CDR2 SVGAGI. Trimming took 6 bases from V and 5 from J, leaving 7 bases between them. The CDR3 here is CASRQGTEAFF. The CDR3 DNA reads TGTGCCAGCAGGCAGGGAACTGAAGCTTTCTTT.

Turning to this clone: This CDR3 is also generated by other DNA sequences in the sample. The V and J genes are TRBV19 and TRBJ2-1; D possibly uses TRBD1 or TRBD2 (5 bases each). V was clipped by 5 bases and J by 0 bases, with 11 bases between them. Germline CDR1 reads LNHDA; CDR2 reads SQIVND (reference sequence). The CDR3 has 15 amino acids. The CDR3 here is CASSPPGRSYNEQFF. CDR3 nucleotides: TGTGCCAGTAGTCCTCCGGGACGCTCCTACAATGAGCAGTTCTTC.

This clone was detected only once. V usage is TRBV28 and J usage is TRBJ1-1; TRBD1 matches 8 bases. The CDR3 length is 15 residues. CDR1 is MDHEN and CDR2 is SYDVKM in the germline V gene. V gave up 7 bases and J gave up 2 bases; unmatched junction bases: 9. The CDR3 DNA reads TGTGCCAGCATAAGGCAGGGGGCGAGAAACACTGAAGCTTTCTTT. Amino acid sequence: CASIRQGARNTEAFF.

The rearrangement joins TRBV29-1 to TRBJ2-5; D is perhaps TRBD2 (6 bases). From germline, CDR1 is SQVTM and CDR2 ANQGSEA. V was trimmed by 0 bases and J by 4 bases, leaving 9 bases between them. CDR3 length: 13 amino acids. This chain's CDR3 is CSVEDHGGETQYF. CDR3 coding DNA: TGCAGCGTTGAAGATCACGGGGGAGAGACCCAGTACTTC.

This chain uses TRBV9 with TRBJ2-3, with TRBD1 identical over 9 bases. CDR1 is SGDLS, CDR2 YYNGEE, per germline. The trim removed 4 bases at V and 1 base at J, leaving 7 bases unmatched. CDR3 length: 16 amino acids. CDR3 sequence (DNA): TGTGCCAGCAGCCCTTACTGGACAGGGGGCACAGATACGCAGTATTTT. Amino acids: CASSPYWTGGTDTQYF.

This chain uses TRBV5-1 with TRBJ2-2, with D possibly being TRBD1 (5 bases). The CDR3 has 15 amino acids. CDR1 is SGHRS and CDR2 is YFSETQ in the germline V gene. V lost 3 bases and J lost 1, with 10 bases in between. CDR3 sequence (DNA): TGCGCCAGCAGCTCAACCACAGGGAACACCGGGGAGCTGTTTTTT. Amino acid sequence: CASSSTTGNTGELFF.

V and J are TRBV28 and TRBJ1-2, with D perhaps TRBD1 (6 bases). The CDR3 spans 17 residues. CDR1 is MDHEN, CDR2 SYDVKM, per germline. The ends were cut back, 4 bases at V and 6 bases at J, with 24 bases in the middle. DNA of the CDR3: TGTGCCAGCAGTTCCTTCGAAACAGGGACCAACACGAATGGCTACACCTTC. This codes for CASSSFETGTNTNGYTF.

The chain recombines TRBV5-4 with TRBJ2-4; D is tentatively TRBD1 or TRBD2 (5 bases each). Trimming stripped 6 bases from V and 8 bases from J, with 18 bases between. The V gene's germline CDR1 is SGHNT and CDR2 YYREEE (reference sequence). The CDR3 length is 14 residues. CDR3 coding DNA: TGTGCCAGCACCTCCGGAGGCAGGGTCGACATTCAGTACTTC. This gives the protein CASTSGGRVDIQYF.

The chain combines TRBV6-1 with TRBJ2-3, with 7 bases fitting TRBD2. The germline V gene has CDR1 MNHNS and CDR2 SASEGT. Unmatched junction bases numbered 8, after V lost 7 bases and J lost 4 bases. The CDR3 is 14 amino acids. CDR3 DNA sequence: TGTGCCAGCACTAGCGGTCGAAGTGCAGATACGCAGTATTTT. It is translated as CASTSGRSADTQYF.

This chain joins TRBV18 and TRBJ2-3; 9 bases align to TRBD2. The CDR3 spans 16 residues. Germline CDR1 reads KGHSH; CDR2 reads LQKENI. The trim removed 3 bases at V and 2 bases at J, leaving 6 bases unmatched. The CDR3 sequence is CASSPPGGLATDTQYF. The CDR3 nucleotides read TGTGCCAGCTCACCCCCAGGGGGACTAGCCACAGATACGCAGTATTTT.

In the case of this clone: This same CDR3 is encoded by further DNA sequences in the sample. V and J are TRBV19 and TRBJ1-1, with D tentatively TRBD1 (5 bases). The V end lost 6 bases, the J end lost 1 base, and 9 bases lay between the germline ends. This CDR3 region has 13 residues. Germline V gene lookup returns CDR1 LNHDA and CDR2 SQIVND (reference sequence). The CDR3 bases are TGTGCCAGTAGGTTTAGGGGGAACACTGAAGCTTTCTTT. Encoded protein: CASRFRGNTEAFF.

The DNA of the CDR3 is TGTGCCAGCAACATTTGGGGAAGAGGGGAGCTGTTTTTT. It encodes CASNIWGRGELFF. The genes are TRBV2 and TRBJ2-2, with no clear D. This CDR3 region has 13 residues. The germline V and J ends were trimmed by 7 bases and 8 bases, with 14 bases remaining between them. In germline, CDR1 is SNHLY, CDR2 FYNNEI. The entire variable domain, with the rest obtained from reference TRBV2 and TRBJ2-2, is as follows: EPEVTQTPSHQVTQMGQEVILRCVPISNHLYFYWYRQILGQKVEFLVSFYNNEISEKSEIFDDQFSVERPDGSNFTLKIRSTKLEDSAMYFCASNIWGRGELFFGEGSRLTVL.

The V gene is TRBV19, the J gene TRBJ1-5; D may be TRBD1 (6 bases). This CDR3 is built from 13 residues. Trimming took 6 bases from V and 3 from J, leaving 9 bases between them. From germline, CDR1 is LNHDA and CDR2 SQIVND (reference sequence). The chain's CDR3 is CASRGAINQPQHF. Here the CDR3 DNA reads TGTGCCAGTAGGGGGGCTATCAATCAGCCCCAGCATTTT.

The rearrangement links TRBV28 to TRBJ2-7; unclear D gene. The CDR3 has 12 amino acids. CDR1 MDHEN and CDR2 SYDVKM come from the germline V gene. The V gene lost 2 bases and the J gene lost 9 bases, with 11 bases spanning the gap. CDR3 in amino acids: CASSLHMTGQYF. The CDR3, as DNA: TGTGCCAGCAGTTTACACATGACGGGGCAGTACTTC. Full variable domain (missing parts from reference TRBV28 and TRBJ2-7): DVKVTQSSRYLVKRTGEKVFLECVQDMDHENMFWYRQDPGLGLRLIYFSYDVKMKEKGDIPEGYSVSREKKERFSLILESASTNQTSMYLCASSLHMTGQYFGPGTRLTVT.

The rearrangement joins TRBV4-1 to TRBJ2-7, with 12 bases fitting TRBD1. The V gene end was trimmed by 3 bases and the J gene end by 7 bases; junction bases not matched to a gene: 10. The germline gives CDR1 MGHRA, CDR2 YSYEKL. The CDR3 runs to 16 residues. The CDR3 sequence is CASSQDPGQGAREQYF. The DNA for the CDR3 is TGCGCCAGCAGCCAGGATCCGGGACAGGGGGCGCGAGAGCAGTACTTC.

V is TRBV27 and J is TRBJ2-7, with D perhaps TRBD2 (6 bases). Germline CDR1 is MNHEY and CDR2 is SMNVEV (reference sequence). The CDR3 sequence is 14 residues long. V dropped 1 base and J dropped 6 bases, with 13 bases sitting between them. The CDR3 sequence: CASSLLEGGGEQYF. CDR3 in DNA: TGTGCCAGCAGTTTATTGGAGGGAGGAGGCGAGCAGTACTTC.

This clone was found once. CDR3 bases: TGCGCCAGCAGCTTGGAAGGGGCGGGAGGGGGCTACGAGCAGTACTTC. It encodes CASSLEGAGGGYEQYF. This chain uses TRBV5-1 with TRBJ2-7; TRBD2 matches 9 bases. CDR1 and CDR2 from the germline V gene are SGHRS and YFSETQ. CDR3 size: 16 residues. J gave up 3 bases and V 0 bases, and 7 bases lay outside the gene matches.

The V gene is TRBV28, the J gene TRBJ1-2; D is uncertain. The length of the CDR3 is 12 residues. Between the trimmed V and J ends, which lost 11 bases and 5 bases, there was a span of 15 bases. Germline V gene sequence: CDR1 MDHEN, CDR2 SYDVKM. CDR3 in amino acids: CAGKDGLYGYTF. The CDR3 bases are TGTGCCGGAAAAGACGGGCTTTATGGCTACACCTTC.

V usage is TRBV9 and J usage is TRBJ1-2; TRBD1 might be the D (6 bases). Germline V CDR1 and CDR2: SGDLS, YYNGEE. Trimming cost V 3 bases and J 2 bases, with 8 bases left between them. This CDR3 comprises 13 residues. CDR3 loop: CASSGQENYGYTF. The CDR3 DNA is TGTGCCAGCAGCGGACAGGAGAACTATGGCTACACCTTC.

The J gene is TRBJ1-2, the V gene TRBV5-4; D unclear. CDR3 length: 14 residues. Germline V gives CDR1 SGHNT, CDR2 YYREEE (reference sequence). Between the trimmed V and J ends, which lost 4 bases and 4 bases, there was a span of 14 bases. The CDR3 region is CASSPPGPRYGYTF. The CDR3 DNA reads TGTGCCAGCAGCCCCCCTGGGCCTCGCTATGGCTACACCTTC.

V gene TRBV7-2 combines with J gene TRBJ2-3; TRBD2 matches at 14 bases. J was trimmed by 5 bases and V by 4 bases; bases with no gene match: 8. Germline V gives CDR1 SGHTA, CDR2 FQGNSA. The CDR3 is 17 amino acids. CDR3 region: CASSSPPGTSGRDTQYF. In nucleotides, the CDR3 is TGTGCCAGCAGCTCTCCCCCCGGGACTAGCGGGAGAGATACGCAGTATTTT.